This T cell receptor (beta chain) came from a study of blood T cell repertoires in COVID-19. Study details: T cells, B-cell-depleted T cells, or PBMCs provided the cDNA or gDNA that served as material.

The germline V gene has CDR1 SNHLY and CDR2 FYNNEI. The junction had 6 bases not matched to a gene; V was cut back by 7 bases and J by 4 bases. CDR3 length: 14 residues. The authors' processing: Amplification from reference gene primers served as the basis for estimated nucleated cell counts. TCRdb keeps only in-frame clones here, not all; method: immunoSEQ multiplex PCR. V and J calls plus clone size are reproduced from that table; the DNA served to infer D and trimming. The top ten hold about 3.2% of the sample, which has about 140,000 clones, about three quarters seen once. Assignment of participants to cohorts was predicated upon participant-reported clinical history.

The sequenced sample was PBMCs or T cells enriched from blood (not recorded which). This clonotype was sampled from a woman between 45 and 60 years old who had recovered from COVID-19. V gene TRBV2 combines with J gene TRBJ2-4; 8 nucleotides agree with TRBD2. CDR3 coding DNA: TGTGCCAGCAACGCGGCGGGGGGTAAAAACATTCAGTACTTC. Translating gives CASNAAGGKNIQYF.